This T cell receptor delta chain was captured by sequencing in a study of Vδ1+ human thymocytes. Findings and caveats of the study: Thymic TRG and TRD repertoires appeared highly polyclonal.

Concerning this clone: The target antigen is unknown.

Thymocytes were sorted as CD3+ TCRVdelta1+ TCRVdelta2- after alphabeta T cell depletion. Purity of the sorted Vdelta1+ thymocytes ranged from roughly 96% to 99.6%. Extracted RNA was reverse transcribed into cDNA. Pooled V-gene forward primers with one constant-region reverse primer generated the CDR3 amplicons by multiplex PCR. TCRdb reanalyzed the multiplex PCR reads using CATT. The repertoire holds 80,000 or so delta-chain clones, with around 35% as singletons. The CDR3 is 14 residues long. The ends lost 2 bases at V and 5 bases at J; junction bases unmatched: 5. Germline V gene data show CDR1 as TSWWSYY and CDR2 as QGS.

Sample: Vdelta1+ gamma-delta thymocytes from the thymus. Subset indicated: FACS-sorted CD3+ TCRalphabeta- TCRVdelta1+ TCRVdelta2- thymocytes. The V gene is TRDV1, the J gene TRDJ1; TRDD3 matches at 7 bases. This TCR derives from a boy under two years old who had congenital heart surgery. CDR3 in amino acids: CALGEKGGWDKLIF. In nucleotides, the CDR3 is TGTGCTCTTGGGGAAAAAGGGGGATGGGATAAACTCATCTTT.